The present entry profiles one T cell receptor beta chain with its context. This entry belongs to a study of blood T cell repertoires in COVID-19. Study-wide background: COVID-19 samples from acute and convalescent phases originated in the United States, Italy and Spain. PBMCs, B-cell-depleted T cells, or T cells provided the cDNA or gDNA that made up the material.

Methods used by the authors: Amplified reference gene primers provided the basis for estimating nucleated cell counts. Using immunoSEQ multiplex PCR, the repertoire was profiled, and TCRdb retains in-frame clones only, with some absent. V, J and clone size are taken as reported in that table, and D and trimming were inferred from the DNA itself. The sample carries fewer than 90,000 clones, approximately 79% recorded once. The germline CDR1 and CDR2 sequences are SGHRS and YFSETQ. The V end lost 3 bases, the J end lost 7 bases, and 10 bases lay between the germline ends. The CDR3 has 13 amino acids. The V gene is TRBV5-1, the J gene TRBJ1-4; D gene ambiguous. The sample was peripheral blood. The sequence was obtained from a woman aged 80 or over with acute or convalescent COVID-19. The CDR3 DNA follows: TGCGCCAGCAGCTGGGCAGGAGGTGAAAAACTGTTTTTT. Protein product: CASSWAGGEKLFF.